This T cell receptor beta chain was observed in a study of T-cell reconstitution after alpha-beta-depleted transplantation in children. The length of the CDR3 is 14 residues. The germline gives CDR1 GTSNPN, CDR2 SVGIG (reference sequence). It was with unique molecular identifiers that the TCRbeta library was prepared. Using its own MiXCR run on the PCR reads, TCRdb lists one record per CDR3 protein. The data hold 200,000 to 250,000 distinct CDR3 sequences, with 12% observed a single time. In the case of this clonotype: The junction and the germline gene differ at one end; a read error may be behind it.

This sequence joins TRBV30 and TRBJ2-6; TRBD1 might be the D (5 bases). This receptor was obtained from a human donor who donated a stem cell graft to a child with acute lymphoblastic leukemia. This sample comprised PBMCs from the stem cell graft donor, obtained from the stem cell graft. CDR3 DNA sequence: TGTGCCTGGGTGGCGACCTCTGGGGCCAACGGCCTGACTTTC. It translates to CAWVATSGANGLTF.